This entry lists 15 T cell receptor beta chains sequenced from one sample in a study of T cell repertoires in cytomegalovirus infection. A single record per CDR3 protein comes from TCRdb applying MiXCR to the reads. The sample lists more than 140,000 distinct CDR3 sequences; under 8% were seen once. Sequencing was carried out using PBMCs. The receptors were gathered from a human donor in good health (CMV status not recorded). Some clones in this sample may be carry-over from other donors' samples.

V usage is TRBV10-3 and J usage is TRBJ1-1, with 8 bases that match TRBD1. V shed 9 bases and J 5 bases; nucleotides not matched to a gene: 8. The CDR3 has 13 residues. Germline V gene sequence: CDR1 ENHRY, CDR2 SYGVKD. CDR3 sequence: CAIRQGAETEAFF. CDR3 sequence (DNA): TGTGCCATTCGCCAGGGGGCTGAGACTGAAGCTTTCTTT.

This clonotype was seen many times. The chain links TRBV28 to TRBJ2-1; D ambiguous. Trimming stripped 1 base from V and 2 bases from J, with 12 bases between. The germline V gene has CDR1 MDHEN and CDR2 SYDVKM. The CDR3 contains 16 residues. For the CDR3, the DNA is TGTGCCAGCAGTTTATTTCCAGATCACGCCTACAATGAGCAGTTCTTC. This sequence encodes CASSLFPDHAYNEQFF.

This clonotype was counted many times. The chain links TRBV7-8 to TRBJ2-1, with 7 positions matching TRBD1. Germline CDR1 is SGHVS and CDR2 is FQNEAQ. V shed 3 bases and J 1 base; nucleotides not matched to a gene: 6. This CDR3 spans 16 amino acids. CDR3 nucleotide sequence: TGTGCCAGCAGCTTTCAGGGGGTTCGTTCCTACAATGAGCAGTTCTTC. Amino acid sequence: CASSFQGVRSYNEQFF.

This clonotype was counted many times. This rearrangement joins TRBV6-6 to TRBJ1-5; D not resolved. There are 13 residues in the CDR3. CDR1 is MNHNY and CDR2 is SVGAGI in the germline V gene (reference sequence). V was clipped by 2 bases and J by 0 bases, with 2 bases between them. This chain's CDR3 is CASSYGSNQPQHF. In nucleotides, the CDR3 is TGTGCCAGCAGTTACGGTAGCAATCAGCCCCAGCATTTT.

A few counts support this clonotype. The chain is built from TRBV7-2 and TRBJ2-5; D gene uncertain. Deletions cut 5 bases from V and 4 bases from J, with 11 bases between. Germline lookup yields CDR1 SGHTA and CDR2 FQGNSA. The CDR3 contains 13 residues. CDR3 protein: CASSRGWGETQYF. CDR3 bases: TGTGCCAGCAGCCGAGGTTGGGGAGAGACCCAGTACTTC.

There are many counts of this clonotype. The chain couples TRBV7-9 to TRBJ1-3, with D perhaps TRBD1 (5 bases). V was shortened by 0 bases and J by 6 bases, with 12 bases between the two germline ends. Per germline, CDR1 SEHNR and CDR2 FQNEAQ (reference sequence). The CDR3 extends over 15 amino acids. The CDR3 loop reads CASSLAGGAENTIYF. The DNA of the CDR3 is TGTGCCAGCAGCTTAGCTGGGGGTGCGGAAAACACCATATATTTT.

This clonotype was seen at least ten times. This chain uses TRBV28 with TRBJ1-5; D call uncertain. The germline V and J ends were trimmed by 3 bases and 4 bases, with 13 bases remaining between them. From germline, CDR1 is MDHEN and CDR2 SYDVKM. The CDR3 consists of 15 residues. CDR3 protein: CASSFSSPGNQPQHF. The CDR3 DNA reads TGTGCCAGCAGTTTTTCGTCGCCGGGGAATCAGCCCCAGCATTTT.

V usage is TRBV19 and J usage is TRBJ2-3, with D maybe TRBD1 (5 bases). CDR3 length: 14 residues. V lost 1 base and J lost 5, with 10 bases in between. The germline V gene has CDR1 LNHDA and CDR2 SQIVND (reference sequence). The CDR3 DNA reads as TGTGCCAGTAGTATAGCCCTAGACAGAGATACGCAGTATTTT. This gives the protein CASSIALDRDTQYF.

The CDR3 protein is CASTPRVTGELFF. CDR3 nucleotide sequence: TGTGCCAGCACCCCAAGGGTAACCGGGGAGCTGTTTTTT. The V and J genes are TRBV2 and TRBJ2-2; the D is unclear. Between the trimmed V and J ends, which lost 7 bases and 5 bases, there was a span of 11 bases. The germline V gene encodes CDR1 SNHLY and CDR2 FYNNEI. This CDR3 is 13 amino acids long.

The rearrangement links TRBV5-1 to TRBJ1-5; D uncertain. The length of the CDR3 is 15 residues. Germline V gives CDR1 SGHRS, CDR2 YFSETQ. Between the trimmed V and J ends, which lost 1 base and 2 bases, there was a span of 10 bases. DNA of the CDR3: TGCGCCAGCAGCTTGACGGGAGACGGCAATCAGCCCCAGCATTTT. Protein product: CASSLTGDGNQPQHF.

This clonotype was counted a few times. The V call is TRBV5-4, the J call TRBJ2-3, with 11 bases identical to TRBD2. Germline V CDR1 and CDR2: SGHNT, YYREEE (reference sequence). The J segment lost 0 bases and the V segment lost 4 bases, leaving 13 bases of the junction unmatched. This CDR3 is built from 19 residues. The CDR3 sequence: CASSPWGIAGGLSTDTQYF. The CDR3 nucleotides read TGTGCCAGCAGCCCCTGGGGGATAGCGGGGGGGCTTAGCACAGATACGCAGTATTTT.

J is TRBJ1-2 and V is TRBV27, with D possibly TRBD1 on 6 matching bases. The germline CDR1 and CDR2 sequences are MNHEY and SMNVEV (reference sequence). The length of the CDR3 is 14 residues. V dropped 5 bases and J dropped 8 bases, with 18 bases sitting between them. In DNA form, the CDR3 reads TGTGCCAGCAGTCCCTCTATGGACAGAGGGGGCTACACCTTC. This codes for CASSPSMDRGGYTF.

For this clonotype: This may come from a read error, since a much larger clone is one base off. CDR3 sequence reads: CAGSEHSYEQYF. Written as DNA, the CDR3 is TGCGCCGGCAGTGAGCACTCCTACGAGCAGTACTTC. The chain recombines TRBV10-2 with TRBJ2-7; D unresolved. CDR1 is WSHSY and CDR2 is SAAADI in the germline V gene. This CDR3 is 12 amino acids long.

This CDR3 reads CSVGDRGRGEAFF. In DNA, the CDR3 is TGCAGCGTGGGAGACAGGGGGCGCGGTGAAGCTTTCTTT. This sequence joins TRBV29-1 and TRBJ1-1; 10 bases map to TRBD1. Germline CDR1 reads SQVTM; CDR2 reads ANQGSEA. The junction had 8 bases not matched to a gene; V was cut back by 6 bases and J by 7 bases. CDR3 size: 13 residues.

This clonotype was seen ten or more times. This rearrangement joins TRBV7-2 to TRBJ1-1, with TRBD1 as a possible D gene (5 bases). V lost 0 bases to trimming and J lost 4 bases, with 9 bases between them. The CDR3 has 14 amino acids. Looked up from germline, CDR1 is SGHTA and CDR2 is FQGNSA. The CDR3 protein is CASSLAGQSTEAFF. The CDR3 nucleotides read TGTGCCAGCAGCTTAGCGGGGCAGAGCACTGAAGCTTTCTTT. The full variable domain, in which reference TRBV7-2 and TRBJ1-1 provide the parts outside the CDR3, is GAGVSQSPSNKVTEKGKDVELRCDPISGHTALYWYRQSLGQGLEFLIYFQGNSAPDKSGLPSDRFSAERTGGSVSTLTIQRTQQEDSAVYLCASSLAGQSTEAFFGQGTRLTVV.